The 7 T cell receptor beta chains below were found in one sample sequenced in a study of T cell responses to AZD1222 COVID-19 vaccine. Using immunoSEQ multiplex PCR, the repertoire was profiled, and TCRdb retains in-frame clones only, with some absent. This sample has some 150,000 clones, with roughly 93% found just once. This sample comprised peripheral blood, obtained on day 0 of AZD1222 vaccination. These receptors were collected from an adult in good health.

As regards this clone: This sample also contains other DNA sequences that code for the same CDR3. The chain is built from TRBV7-2 and TRBJ2-1, with a tentative D call TRBD2 (5 bases). Between the trimmed V and J ends, which lost 5 bases and 0 bases, there was a span of 11 bases. CDR1 and CDR2 (germline): SGHTA, FQGNSA. The CDR3 extends over 15 amino acids. In nucleotides, the CDR3 is TGTGCCAGCAGCCCCGACCGGGGCTCCTACAATGAGCAGTTCTTC. Protein: CASSPDRGSYNEQFF. The full variable domain, its missing parts supplied by reference TRBV7-2 and TRBJ2-1, is GAGVSQSPSNKVTEKGKDVELRCDPISGHTALYWYRQSLGQGLEFLIYFQGNSAPDKSGLPSDRFSAERTGGSVSTLTIQRTQQEDSAVYLCASSPDRGSYNEQFFGPGTRLTVL.

V usage is TRBV27 and J usage is TRBJ1-5, with 7 bases matching TRBD1. Germline trimming cut 3 bases from V and 7 bases from J; bases unmatched to any gene: 3. Germline lookup yields CDR1 MNHEY and CDR2 SMNVEV (reference sequence). This CDR3 contains 13 residues. The CDR3 DNA is TGTGCCAGCAGTTTGGGACAGTTCCAGCCCCAGCATTTT. Its protein product is CASSLGQFQPQHF.

The chain links TRBV18 to TRBJ1-1; D not certain. The CDR3 totals 16 residues. Trimming removed 3 bases from V and 1 base from J, with 15 bases in between. Germline CDR1 reads KGHSH; CDR2 reads LQKENI. CDR3 DNA sequence: TGTGCCAGCTCACCGTACACAAAAAGAGCGAACACTGAAGCTTTCTTT. This sequence encodes CASSPYTKRANTEAFF.

This chain connects TRBV19 to TRBJ2-2, with a tentative D call TRBD1 (6 bases). From germline, CDR1 is LNHDA and CDR2 SQIVND (reference sequence). Trimming removed 3 bases at V and 4 bases at J, with 15 bases between. The CDR3 spans 16 residues. In DNA form, the CDR3 reads TGTGCCAGTAGTATGTTCGGACAGAAAATCACCGGGGAGCTGTTTTTT. Its translation is CASSMFGQKITGELFF.

This clone was seen only once. This rearrangement joins TRBV6-6 to TRBJ1-4; 11 bases are a match to TRBD1. This CDR3 has 17 residues. J lost 8 bases, V lost 5 bases, and 13 bases had no gene match. CDR1 and CDR2 from the germline V gene are MNHNY and SVGAGI (reference sequence). CDR3 DNA: TGTGCCAGCAGTCGGACAGGGGGCGCCGGGTCGGCCGAAAAACTGTTTTTT. Translating gives CASSRTGGAGSAEKLFF.

This clone was counted only a few times. The chain recombines TRBV6-5 with TRBJ2-2; 8 nucleotides line up with TRBD2. Germline V lookup: CDR1 MNHEY, CDR2 SVGAGI. J lost 4 bases, V lost 5 bases, and 3 bases had no gene match. The CDR3 runs 14 residues. Here the CDR3 reads CASSNSGATGELFF. The DNA for the CDR3 is TGTGCCAGCAGTAATAGCGGGGCCACCGGGGAGCTGTTTTTT.

This chain connects TRBV7-2 to TRBJ2-7, with TRBD2 identical over 16 bases. The CDR3 sequence is 17 residues long. In germline, CDR1 is SGHTA, CDR2 FQGNSA. V trimming: 6 bases; J trimming: 2 bases; junction bases outside the gene matches: 7. The CDR3 loop is CASSPKGLAGGAYEQYF. CDR3 in DNA: TGTGCCAGCAGTCCTAAGGGACTAGCGGGGGGGGCCTACGAGCAGTACTTC.